Listed below are T cell receptor beta chains from one sample, sequenced in a study of T cell repertoires in cytomegalovirus infection. Their recognized antigens are unknown. MiXCR was run by TCRdb on the reads, yielding one entry per CDR3 protein. The sample contains hundreds of thousands of distinct CDR3 sequences, about 33% of which appear only once. Sample: cultured PBMCs, taken from culture after CMV antigen stimulation. All receptors derive from a human donor in good health (CMV status not recorded). Some clones in this sample may be carry-over from other donors' samples. Both conserved end residues are part of each CDR3. The order of the fields is CDR3 DNA, CDR3 protein, clone size, V gene, D gene, J gene. A D gene is named only where the DNA matches it firmly. Some rows mark clone size as missing; the rest say once, few, many or name a class of expanded clone.

TGCGCCAGCAGCCAATCAACTGGGACAGATACGCAGTATTTT	CASSQSTGTDTQYF	NA	TRBV4-3	NA	TRBJ2-3
TGTGCCAGCAGTTACGGCCAGAGGACCGGGGAGCTGTTTTTT	CASSYGQRTGELFF	NA	TRBV6-5	NA	TRBJ2-2
TGTGCCAGCAGCTTAATGGGACAGGGGGGTCAAGCTTTCTTT	CASSLMGQGGQAFF	NA	TRBV7-9	TRBD1	TRBJ1-1
TGCAGCCTCCGAGGGACAGCGAGCCATAGCACAGATACGCAGTATTTT	CSLRGTASHSTDTQYF	NA	TRBV29-1	TRBD1	TRBJ2-3
TGTGCCGTGTCGACAGGGTGGACCGGGGAGCTGTTTTTT	CAVSTGWTGELFF	NA	TRBV10-3	TRBD1	TRBJ2-2
TGTGCCAGCAGCTTAGGGACCAGACAGGGGCCGCAGTTCACAGATACGCAGTATTTT	CASSLGTRQGPQFTDTQYF	NA	TRBV7-2	TRBD1	TRBJ2-3
TGTGCCAGCAGCGCGATACTAGCGGGAGTCCGTGAGCAGTTCTTC	CASSAILAGVREQFF	few	TRBV7-9	TRBD2	TRBJ2-1
TGTGCCAGCAGCGGACTTTTGGATACGCAGTATTTT	CASSGLLDTQYF	NA	TRBV9	NA	TRBJ2-3
TGTGCCAGCAGGCCACAGGGATCCGCCGGGGAGCTGTTTTTT	CASRPQGSAGELFF	NA	TRBV28	NA	TRBJ2-2
TGTGCCAGTAGTGTTACAGGGGGAACGAACACCGGGGAGCTGTTTTTT	CASSVTGGTNTGELFF	NA	TRBV19	TRBD1	TRBJ2-2
NA	CASRDKLWERTQYF	few	TRBV6-2/TRBV6-3	NA	TRBJ2-3
TGTGCCAGTGGTGACCCGGGAGCAGGGTGGTACAATGAGCAGTTCTTC	CASGDPGAGWYNEQFF	few	TRBV6-2/TRBV6-3	NA	TRBJ2-1
TGTGCCGCGTGGGGGGGGGGCCGTTCCACTGAAGCTTTCTTT	CAAWGGGRSTEAFF	once	TRBV27	NA	TRBJ1-1
TGTGCCAGCAGCGCCCTAGCGGGAGGGTTCGAGTTCTTC	CASSALAGGFEFF	NA	TRBV7-9	TRBD2	TRBJ2-1
TGTGCCAGCAGTTTATGGGGGACTAGCGGGAGTTACGAGCAGTACTTC	CASSLWGTSGSYEQYF	few	TRBV28	TRBD2	TRBJ2-7
TGTGCCAGCAGCCGCTCAACAGAGAACGCTGAAGCTTTCTTT	CASSRSTENAEAFF	NA	TRBV7-2	NA	TRBJ1-1
TGTGCCAGCAGTGTTAGCGGGAACGCCTACGAGCAGTACTTC	CASSVSGNAYEQYF	NA	TRBV2	TRBD2	TRBJ2-7
TGCAGTGCTAGAGATCACAGGGGCACTGAAGCTTTCTTT	CSARDHRGTEAFF	few	TRBV20-1	TRBD1	TRBJ1-1
TGCAGTGCCAGCTTGACAGGGCCGGGCGAGCAGTACTTC	CSASLTGPGEQYF	NA	TRBV20-1	TRBD1	TRBJ2-7
TGTGCCAGCAGACGCGATGGCGGGACAGGGGTCTCACCCCTCCACTTT	CASRRDGGTGVSPLHF	many	TRBV6-1	TRBD1	TRBJ1-6
TGTGCCAGCAGCTCCCGGGACAGAAAATTCGAGCAGTACTTC	CASSSRDRKFEQYF	NA	TRBV7-2	TRBD1	TRBJ2-7
TGTGCCAGAAGTGAAGCTCTAGTCAGGGGCCGTTATGGCTACACCTTC	CARSEALVRGRYGYTF	NA	TRBV6-1	NA	TRBJ1-2
TGTGCCAGCAGATACCGCAGTAACACTGAAGCTTTCTTT	CASRYRSNTEAFF	many	TRBV7-8	NA	TRBJ1-1